This T cell receptor beta chain is drawn from a study of naive and memory T cell subsets. This clonotype was recorded a few times. An equimolar mix of two oligonucleotides served as the beta constant-region primer for TRBC1 and TRBC2. The ligated cDNA underwent four PCR rounds using SP2 and nested alpha and beta constant-region primers. TCRdb re-called the UMI-ligation and nested PCR reads with MiXCR, one entry per CDR3 protein. The data show some 31,000 distinct CDR3 sequences, with 15% to 20% seen just once and about 3% held by the top ten. CDR3 size: 17 residues. V lost 0 bases, J lost 9 bases, and 10 bases stayed unmatched. The germline V gene encodes CDR1 SGHRS and CDR2 YFSETQ.

The receptor was isolated from a human donor in good health. The material sequenced was effector memory CD4+ T cells from blood. Described subset: effector memory, CD45RA- CD27-. The chain employs TRBV5-1 and TRBJ2-1, with 12 bases identical to TRBD1. The CDR3 DNA is TGCGCCAGCAGCTTGGCCGTAGGGGGACAGGGGGCAGGTGAGCAGTTCTTC. As protein: CASSLAVGGQGAGEQFF.